One and the same sample provided the 26 T cell receptor beta chains below, sequenced in a study of cytomegalovirus exposure and HLA in healthy donors. The PCR used 60 Vbeta and 13 Jbeta primers. TCRdb's table, derived via immunoSEQ multiplex PCR, lists solely in-frame clones and lacks some. Here the sample spans about 140,000 clones, roughly 81% being singletons. The sequenced material came from PBMCs. Receptors were obtained from a female donor in good health and CMV-seronegative.

In this sample, this clone turned up a few times. V usage is TRBV9 and J usage is TRBJ1-1, with D possibly matching TRBD1 (5 bases). Germline V gene sequence: CDR1 SGDLS, CDR2 YYNGEE. V was trimmed by 4 bases and J by 7 bases, leaving 14 bases between them. The CDR3 runs to 13 residues. Written as DNA, the CDR3 is TGTGCCAGCAGCCGGACGGGGGAGGATGAAGCTTTCTTT. This translates into CASSRTGEDEAFF.

This chain connects TRBV9 to TRBJ2-1; TRBD2 aligns across 11 bases. The V segment lost 0 bases and the J segment 16 bases; nucleotides outside the gene matches: 9. Germline V lookup: CDR1 SGDLS, CDR2 YYNGEE. The CDR3 has 14 amino acids. The CDR3 spells CASSVGASGGREFF. CDR3 DNA sequence: TGTGCCAGCAGCGTAGGGGCTAGCGGGGGGCGGGAATTCTTC.

CDR3 sequence: CASSRASGSQTQYF. The DNA for the CDR3 is TGCGCCAGCAGCCGGGCTAGCGGGAGTCAGACCCAGTACTTC. V usage is TRBV5-1 and J usage is TRBJ2-5; 10 bases are shared with TRBD2. CDR3 length: 14 residues. The germline V gene has CDR1 SGHRS and CDR2 YFSETQ. Trimming took 4 bases from V and 6 from J; bases not matched to a gene: 6.

V usage is TRBV7-7 and J usage is TRBJ1-1, with 7 bases that match TRBD1. The CDR3 length is 14 residues. Trimming cost V 4 bases and J 2 bases; bases outside gene matches: 4. In germline, CDR1 is SSHAT, CDR2 FNYEAQ (reference sequence). CDR3 DNA sequence: TGTGCCAGCAGCTCGGGGACAGTAAACACTGAAGCTTTCTTT. Translated, it gives CASSSGTVNTEAFF.

The CDR3 spells CASSLKLAGDNEQFF. The CDR3 DNA is TGCGCCAGCAGCCTAAAACTAGCGGGAGACAATGAGCAGTTCTTC. V usage is TRBV4-1 and J usage is TRBJ2-1; 11 bases align to TRBD2. This CDR3 spans 15 amino acids. V was pared by 4 bases and J by 5 bases, with 4 bases of the junction left unmatched. Germline V gene lookup returns CDR1 MGHRA and CDR2 YSYEKL.

The chain is built from TRBV2 and TRBJ2-3, with 11 nucleotides matching TRBD2. CDR3 length equals 15 residues. Trimming cost V 4 bases and J 6 bases; bases outside gene matches: 6. The V gene's germline CDR1 is SNHLY and CDR2 FYNNEI. The CDR3 reads CASSVLAGGPDTQYF. The DNA of the CDR3 is TGTGCCAGCAGTGTCTTAGCGGGGGGGCCGGATACGCAGTATTTT.

This clone occurred once. The chain employs TRBV13 and TRBJ2-7; 13 bases align to TRBD2. The CDR3 extends over 15 amino acids. The junction had 5 bases not matched to a gene; V was cut back by 5 bases and J by 4 bases. The germline gives CDR1 PRHDT, CDR2 FYEKMQ (reference sequence). The CDR3 reads CASSPGLAGMYEQYF. The CDR3 DNA follows: TGTGCCAGCAGCCCGGGACTAGCGGGAATGTACGAGCAGTACTTC. The variable domain in full, completed from reference TRBV13 and TRBJ2-7, reads AAGVIQSPRHLIKEKRETATLKCYPIPRHDTVYWYQQGPGQDPQFLISFYEKMQSDKGSIPDRFSAQQFSDYHSELNMSSLELGDSALYFCASSPGLAGMYEQYFGPGTRLTVT.

This CDR3 is CASSVAGSDTQYF. The CDR3 region has the DNA TGTGCCAGCAGCGTCGCGGGTTCGGATACGCAGTATTTT. The rearrangement joins TRBV7-8 to TRBJ2-3, with D possibly TRBD2 on 5 matching bases. Trimming removed 5 bases at V and 6 bases at J, with 12 bases between. The length of the CDR3 is 13 residues. Germline V CDR1 and CDR2: SGHVS, FQNEAQ.

The chain uses TRBV7-2 and TRBJ2-3; D is undetermined. The CDR3 contains 12 residues. Trimming removed 2 bases at V and 5 bases at J, with 5 bases between. CDR1 is SGHTA, CDR2 FQGNSA, per germline. The CDR3 loop reads CASSLLRDTQYF. The CDR3, as DNA: TGTGCCAGCAGCTTACTACGAGATACGCAGTATTTT.

There are a few counts of this clone. V and J are TRBV19 and TRBJ2-7; D is unresolved. CDR1 is LNHDA and CDR2 is SQIVND in the germline V gene (reference sequence). Trimming left V 2 bases short and J 1 base short, with 12 bases between. The CDR3 is made up of 15 amino acids. The CDR3 bases are TGTGCCAGTAGTATAAGGCAGGTTGGTTCCTACGAGCAGTACTTC. Its translation is CASSIRQVGSYEQYF.

This clone was picked up one time. This chain joins TRBV10-2 and TRBJ2-7, with D uncertain. CDR3 length: 11 residues. In germline, CDR1 is WSHSY, CDR2 SAAADI. Deletions cut 2 bases from V and 3 bases from J, with 2 bases between. CDR3 amino acids: CASSERYEQYF. The CDR3 DNA follows: TGCGCCAGCAGTGAGCGCTACGAGCAGTACTTC.

The V gene is TRBV5-1, the J gene TRBJ2-7, with 14 bases aligning to TRBD2. CDR1 and CDR2 (germline): SGHRS, YFSETQ. This CDR3 has 15 amino acids. The J segment lost 5 bases and the V segment lost 3 bases, leaving 4 bases of the junction unmatched. CDR3 residues: CASSSGLAGGNEQYF. CDR3 DNA sequence: TGCGCCAGCAGCTCCGGACTAGCGGGAGGCAACGAGCAGTACTTC.

The chain joins TRBV11-1 to TRBJ2-5; D is perhaps TRBD2 (5 bases). Germline CDR1 is SGHAT and CDR2 is FQDESV (reference sequence). The CDR3 runs to 15 residues. V lost 2 bases and J lost 5, with 15 bases in between. CDR3 sequence reads: CASSLIRSTGETQYF. The CDR3 bases are TGTGCCAGCAGCTTAATTCGCTCCACGGGGGAGACCCAGTACTTC.

The genes are TRBV7-6 and TRBJ2-7; a weak D match, TRBD1 (6 bases). Germline V lookup: CDR1 SGHVS, CDR2 FNYEAQ. Deletions cut 1 base from V and 2 bases from J, with 12 bases between. The CDR3 is made up of 15 amino acids. The CDR3 protein is CASSLDSEGAYEQYF. Here the CDR3 DNA reads TGTGCCAGCAGCTTAGACAGTGAGGGGGCCTACGAGCAGTACTTC.

As for this clone: Other nucleotide sequences in the sample specify the same CDR3. The genes are TRBV4-1 and TRBJ2-1, with a tentative D call TRBD1 (6 bases). V was pared by 5 bases and J by 4 bases, with 15 bases between. This CDR3 is 15 amino acids long. Germline values: CDR1 MGHRA, CDR2 YSYEKL. CDR3 residues: CASSVSDRGYNEQFF. For the CDR3, the DNA is TGCGCCAGCAGCGTGTCGGATAGGGGGTACAATGAGCAGTTCTTC.

The genes are TRBV7-2 and TRBJ1-6; a weak D match, TRBD1 (6 bases). Trimming took off 5 bases at V and 7 bases at J, with 9 bases between the two ends. This CDR3 spans 13 amino acids. CDR1 SGHTA and CDR2 FQGNSA come from the germline V gene. CDR3 amino acids: CASSRQENSPLHF. The CDR3 bases are TGTGCCAGCAGCCGACAGGAGAATTCACCCCTCCACTTT.

This clone has a handful of counts. Here the CDR3 DNA reads TGCGCCAGCAGCTCGACAGGGGGGGTCCCTGAAGCTTTCTTT. Its translation: CASSSTGGVPEAFF. The chain recombines TRBV5-1 with TRBJ1-1; 9 nucleotides align to TRBD1. V shed 3 bases, J shed 6 bases, and the junction held 6 bases outside the gene matches. From germline, CDR1 is SGHRS and CDR2 YFSETQ. This CDR3 contains 14 residues.

The chain couples TRBV27 to TRBJ2-2; D is unclear. Germline V lookup: CDR1 MNHEY, CDR2 SMNVEV (reference sequence). V gave up 0 bases and J gave up 2 bases, with 7 bases separating them. The CDR3 has 15 amino acids. The CDR3 region is CASSLSSENTGELFF. DNA of the CDR3: TGTGCCAGCAGTTTATCGTCAGAAAACACCGGGGAGCTGTTTTTT.

The chain links TRBV7-8 to TRBJ2-7, with D perhaps TRBD1 (6 bases). The CDR3 consists of 14 residues. The V gene lost 2 bases and the J gene lost 0 bases, with 8 bases spanning the gap. Germline CDR1 is SGHVS and CDR2 is FQNEAQ. CDR3: CASSLIGGSYEQYF. CDR3 in DNA: TGTGCCAGCAGCTTAATAGGGGGCTCCTACGAGCAGTACTTC.

The V and J genes are TRBV28 and TRBJ1-1; perhaps TRBD1 as D (6 bases). The CDR3 runs to 13 residues. Per the germline V gene, CDR1 is MDHEN and CDR2 is SYDVKM. V was pared by 3 bases and J by 6 bases, with 11 bases between. The CDR3 DNA follows: TGTGCCAGCAGTTTTTACAGGGACCCTGAAGCTTTCTTT. This encodes CASSFYRDPEAFF.

This chain links TRBV19 with TRBJ2-6; 7 bases line up with TRBD1. The CDR3 contains 16 residues. Germline-derived CDR1 and CDR2 are LNHDA and SQIVND (reference sequence). V shed 6 bases, J shed 0 bases, and the junction held 5 bases outside the gene matches. Here the CDR3 DNA reads TGTGCCAGTAGGAACCGGGACAGCTCTGGGGCCAACGTCCTGACTTTC. This sequence encodes CASRNRDSSGANVLTF.

This clone has only a few counts. The V call is TRBV6-5, the J call TRBJ1-4; D may be TRBD1 (6 bases). V was trimmed by 4 bases and J by 5 bases, leaving 14 bases between them. The CDR3 is made up of 15 amino acids. The germline CDR1 and CDR2 sequences are MNHEY and SVGAGI. The CDR3 DNA reads TGTGCCAGCAGTTCTACGACAGGCTTAAATGAAAAACTGTTTTTT. Its translation is CASSSTTGLNEKLFF.

The rearrangement uses TRBV6-4 and TRBJ1-5, with TRBD1 identical over 7 bases. The junction had 6 bases not matched to a gene; V was cut back by 3 bases and J by 4 bases. Germline V gives CDR1 MRHNA, CDR2 SNTAGT. The CDR3 has 15 amino acids. The DNA for the CDR3 is TGTGCCAGCAGTGAATCGACAGGGACAAATCAGCCCCAGCATTTT. This sequence encodes CASSESTGTNQPQHF.

The gene calls are TRBV5-5 and TRBJ2-7, with no clear D. V gave up 5 bases and J gave up 2 bases, with 11 bases separating them. The CDR3 spans 13 residues. Germline lookup yields CDR1 SGHKS and CDR2 YYEKEE (reference sequence). In nucleotides, the CDR3 is TGTGCCAGCAGTGGCGGCAAGACCTACGAGCAGTACTTC. This gives the protein CASSGGKTYEQYF. Full variable domain (missing parts from reference TRBV5-5 and TRBJ2-7): DAGVTQSPTHLIKTRGQQVTLRCSPISGHKSVSWYQQVLGQGPQFIFQYYEKEERGRGNFPDRFSARQFPNYSSELNVNALLLGDSALYLCASSGGKTYEQYFGPGTRLTVT.

The genes are TRBV7-9 and TRBJ2-7; 7 nucleotides agree with TRBD1. CDR3 size: 14 residues. The V gene end was trimmed by 4 bases and the J gene end by 5 bases; junction bases not matched to a gene: 8. CDR1 SEHNR and CDR2 FQNEAQ come from the germline V gene (reference sequence). As DNA, the CDR3 is TGTGCCAGCAGCTCCGGGACAGATCCTAACGAGCAGTACTTC. Translating gives CASSSGTDPNEQYF. The full variable domain, with the rest looked up from reference TRBV7-9 and TRBJ2-7, is DTGVSQNPRHKITKRGQNVTFRCDPISEHNRLYWYRQTLGQGPEFLTYFQNEAQLEKSRLLSDRFSAERPKGSFSTLEIQRTEQGDSAMYLCASSSGTDPNEQYFGPGTRLTVT.

The chain recombines TRBV4-2 with TRBJ1-6; a weak D match, TRBD1 (6 bases). The CDR3 totals 17 residues. V was cut by 5 bases and J by 6 bases, with 20 bases left in between. Germline V gene data show CDR1 as LGHNA and CDR2 as YNFKEQ. CDR3 in amino acids: CASSRAGDEALNSPLHF. CDR3 sequence (DNA): TGTGCCAGCAGCAGAGCAGGGGACGAAGCCCTTAATTCACCCCTCCACTTT.